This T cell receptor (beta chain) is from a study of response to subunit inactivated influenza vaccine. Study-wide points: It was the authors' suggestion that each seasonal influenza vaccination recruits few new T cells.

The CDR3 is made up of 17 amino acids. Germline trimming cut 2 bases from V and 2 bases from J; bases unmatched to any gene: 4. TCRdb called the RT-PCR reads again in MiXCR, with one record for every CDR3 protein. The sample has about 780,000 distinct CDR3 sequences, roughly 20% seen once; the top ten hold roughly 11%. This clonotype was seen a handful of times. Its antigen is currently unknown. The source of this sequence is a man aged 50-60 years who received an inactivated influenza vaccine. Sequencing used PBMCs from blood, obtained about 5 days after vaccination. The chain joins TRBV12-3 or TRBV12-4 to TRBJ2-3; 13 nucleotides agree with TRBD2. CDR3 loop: CASSLSGTSGVTDTQYF. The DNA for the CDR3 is TGTGCCAGCAGTTTATCCGGGACTAGCGGGGTCACAGATACGCAGTATTTT.